One and the same sample provided the 28 T cell receptor beta chains below, sequenced in a study of technical replicates of blood from a few donors. Generated by immunoSEQ multiplex PCR, the TCRdb table keeps only in-frame clones and is missing some. The sample contains about 82,000 clones, 85% to 95% of which appear only once. Sample: T cells isolated from PBMCs. The receptors originated from a human donor in good health.

The J gene is TRBJ2-7, the V gene TRBV28, with a possible D match to TRBD2 (6 bases). Germline CDR1 reads MDHEN; CDR2 reads SYDVKM. The CDR3 contains 15 residues. The V and J ends lost 11 bases and 0 bases respectively, with 20 bases between them. Here the CDR3 reads CAHNEGLKSSYEQYF. The CDR3 DNA is TGTGCCCACAATGAGGGACTCAAGAGCTCCTACGAGCAGTACTTC.

The chain carries TRBV28 and TRBJ1-2; tentative D call: TRBD1 (5 bases). V lost 10 bases and J 3 bases, leaving 12 bases between the germline ends. This CDR3 has 12 amino acids. The germline V gene encodes CDR1 MDHEN and CDR2 SYDVKM. As DNA, the CDR3 is TGTGCCATCTTAGGAGGGGACTATGGCTACACCTTC. Amino acids: CAILGGDYGYTF.

V usage is TRBV4-2 and J usage is TRBJ1-4; the match to TRBD1 covers 9 bases. In germline, CDR1 is LGHNA, CDR2 YNFKEQ. The CDR3 consists of 16 residues. V lost 1 base to trimming and J lost 8 bases; unmatched junction nucleotides: 8. The CDR3 spells CASSQGIQGAGEKLFF. The DNA for the CDR3 is TGTGCCAGCAGCCAAGGGATACAGGGGGCGGGAGAAAAACTGTTTTTT.

The chain uses TRBV27 and TRBJ1-1; 7 nucleotides line up with TRBD1. The CDR3 is 13 residues long. Germline assignment: CDR1 MNHEY and CDR2 SMNVEV (reference sequence). Losses at the gene ends were 6 bases for V and 5 bases for J; bases not matched to a gene: 6. CDR3 amino acids: CASSPTGTTEAFF. The CDR3 DNA reads TGTGCCAGCAGCCCGACAGGGACTACTGAAGCTTTCTTT.

The chain recombines TRBV28 with TRBJ2-2; 9 bases align to TRBD1. Germline loops: CDR1 MDHEN, CDR2 SYDVKM. Unmatched junction bases numbered 7, after V lost 3 bases and J lost 8 bases. The CDR3 extends over 15 amino acids. The CDR3 loop reads CASSFQQGASGELFF. CDR3 DNA: TGTGCCAGCAGTTTCCAACAGGGGGCTTCAGGGGAGCTGTTTTTT. Complete variable domain (other parts from reference TRBV28 and TRBJ2-2): DVKVTQSSRYLVKRTGEKVFLECVQDMDHENMFWYRQDPGLGLRLIYFSYDVKMKEKGDIPEGYSVSREKKERFSLILESASTNQTSMYLCASSFQQGASGELFFGEGSRLTVL.

V usage is TRBV7-8 and J usage is TRBJ1-1; 8 bases fit TRBD1. CDR3 length: 14 amino acids. Germline V CDR1 and CDR2: SGHVS, FQNEAQ. Trimming at V came to 6 bases and at J to 2 bases, leaving 5 bases not matched to a gene. In DNA form, the CDR3 reads TGTGCCAGCAGAAGGACAGGGACCAACACTGAAGCTTTCTTT. Encoded protein: CASRRTGTNTEAFF.

This clone is deemed medium-sized (0.01 to 0.1%). The chain carries TRBV5-5 and TRBJ1-3; 9 nucleotides match TRBD1. CDR1 SGHKS and CDR2 YYEKEE come from the germline V gene (reference sequence). V was clipped by 5 bases and J by 0 bases; unmatched bases: 9. This CDR3 is built from 17 residues. The CDR3 DNA sequence: TGTGCCAGCAGACGATCCCCGGGACAGGGCTCTGGAAACACCATATATTTT. This translates into CASRRSPGQGSGNTIYF. Full variable domain (remainder filled in from reference TRBV5-5 and TRBJ1-3): DAGVTQSPTHLIKTRGQQVTLRCSPISGHKSVSWYQQVLGQGPQFIFQYYEKEERGRGNFPDRFSARQFPNYSSELNVNALLLGDSALYLCASRRSPGQGSGNTIYFGEGSWLTVV.

The chain uses TRBV4-1 and TRBJ1-5, with D perhaps matching TRBD1 (6 bases). V was clipped by 3 bases and J by 6 bases, with 12 bases between them. The CDR3 sequence is 14 residues long. Germline V lookup: CDR1 MGHRA, CDR2 YSYEKL. CDR3 nucleotide sequence: TGCGCCAGCAGCCAGACAGGTTATCGTCAGCCCCAGCATTTT. Encoded protein: CASSQTGYRQPQHF.

This clone was picked up a small number of times. The rearrangement links TRBV2 to TRBJ2-5, with unresolved D. V lost 8 bases, J lost 2 bases, and 18 bases lay in between. Germline V gene data show CDR1 as SNHLY and CDR2 as FYNNEI. This CDR3 is 15 amino acids long. The CDR3 loop is CASVTSRHTQETQYF. The CDR3, as DNA: TGTGCCAGCGTTACCTCGCGACATACTCAAGAGACCCAGTACTTC.

The chain carries TRBV19 and TRBJ2-1, with 13 bases fitting TRBD2. This CDR3 is 15 amino acids long. With V trimmed by 6 bases and J by 2 bases, 1 base remained unmatched. CDR1 is LNHDA, CDR2 SQIVND, per germline (reference sequence). The CDR3 spells CASSGTSGAYNEQFF. For the CDR3, the DNA is TGTGCCAGTAGCGGGACTAGCGGGGCCTACAATGAGCAGTTCTTC.

This clone appeared once. The J gene is TRBJ1-6, the V gene TRBV5-1; 9 bases align to TRBD1. CDR1 and CDR2 (germline): SGHRS, YFSETQ. This CDR3 region has 15 residues. The V segment lost 4 bases and the J segment 7 bases; nucleotides outside the gene matches: 6. Written as DNA, the CDR3 is TGCGCCAGCAGCGAAATACAGGGGGCGAATTCACCCCTCCACTTT. Protein product: CASSEIQGANSPLHF.

In this sample, this clone turned up a few times. The rearrangement links TRBV13 to TRBJ1-1, with 9 nucleotides matching TRBD1. Germline CDR1 reads PRHDT; CDR2 reads FYEKMQ (reference sequence). J lost 3 bases, V lost 6 bases, and 5 bases had no gene match. The CDR3 covers 14 residues. CDR3 region: CASSLQGAYTEAFF. CDR3 nucleotide sequence: TGTGCCAGCAGTTTACAGGGGGCTTACACTGAAGCTTTCTTT.

The J gene is TRBJ2-4, the V gene TRBV7-9, with TRBD2 as a possible D gene (5 bases). V lost 2 bases to trimming and J lost 11 bases, with 13 bases between them. The length of the CDR3 is 13 residues. Looked up from germline, CDR1 is SEHNR and CDR2 is FQNEAQ (reference sequence). In DNA form, the CDR3 reads TGTGCCAGCAGCTTATCTGGACTTCTCGTTCAGTACTTC. Translating gives CASSLSGLLVQYF.

The chain joins TRBV7-9 to TRBJ2-7; 8 bases line up with TRBD2. Germline V gives CDR1 SEHNR, CDR2 FQNEAQ (reference sequence). The CDR3 sequence is 15 residues long. After removal of 5 bases from V and 5 bases from J, the junction contained 11 bases not matched to a gene. The CDR3 nucleotides read TGTGCCAGCAGCACACCGGGACTAGTGTCTGACGAGCAGTACTTC. It specifies CASSTPGLVSDEQYF.

This chain joins TRBV6-1 and TRBJ2-2, with 9 positions matching TRBD2. V shed 1 base and J 3 bases; nucleotides not matched to a gene: 0. The length of the CDR3 is 15 residues. Germline CDR1 and CDR2: MNHNS and SASEGT. The CDR3 bases are TGTGCCAGCAGTGAAGGGACTAGCGACACCGGGGAGCTGTTTTTT. Translation: CASSEGTSDTGELFF.

This chain uses TRBV6-5 with TRBJ1-1, with D perhaps TRBD1 (5 bases). This CDR3 is built from 13 residues. Trimming cost V 8 bases and J 6 bases, with 16 bases left between them. CDR1 MNHEY and CDR2 SVGAGI come from the germline V gene. The CDR3 bases are TGTGCCAGCTACGGGGGTGGGGCGGCTGAAGCTTTCTTT. Protein product: CASYGGGAAEAFF.

V gene TRBV14 combines with J gene TRBJ2-4; TRBD2 agrees at 15 bases. Unmatched junction bases numbered 12, after V lost 4 bases and J lost 2 bases. Germline CDR1 and CDR2: SGHDN and FVKESK. The CDR3 sequence is 20 residues long. CDR3 sequence: CASSLSGLAGGDGPKNIQYF. CDR3 bases: TGTGCCAGCAGCCTCTCCGGACTAGCGGGGGGGGACGGGCCCAAAAACATTCAGTACTTC.

CDR3 nucleotide sequence: TGTGCCAGCAGCTCCCTGGTCCCCGGTACGCAGTATTTT. This codes for CASSSLVPGTQYF. The chain recombines TRBV5-6 with TRBJ2-3; D call uncertain. The CDR3 runs 13 residues. Germline loops: CDR1 SGHDT, CDR2 YYEEEE. Trimming took off 3 bases at V and 8 bases at J, with 13 bases between the two ends. Full variable domain (rest looked up from reference TRBV5-6 and TRBJ2-3): DAGVTQSPTHLIKTRGQQVTLRCSPKSGHDTVSWYQQALGQGPQFIFQYYEEEERQRGNFPDRFSGHQFPNYSSELNVNALLLGDSALYLCASSSLVPGTQYFGPGTRLTVL.

This clone was observed a single time. The V gene is TRBV5-8, the J gene TRBJ2-1; D gene ambiguous. The V gene lost 1 base and the J gene lost 6 bases, with 5 bases spanning the gap. The V gene's germline CDR1 is SGHTS and CDR2 YDEGEE. The CDR3 has 12 residues. CDR3 region: CASSLPSNEQFF. The CDR3 nucleotides are TGTGCCAGCAGCTTGCCTTCCAATGAGCAGTTCTTC.

This rearrangement joins TRBV2 to TRBJ1-1, with D unclear. Trimming took off 5 bases at V and 10 bases at J, with 14 bases between the two ends. CDR3 length: 12 amino acids. Germline V lookup: CDR1 SNHLY, CDR2 FYNNEI. In DNA form, the CDR3 reads TGTGCCAGCAGTTTAGGCCCGCCGGGAGCTTTCTTT. Its protein product is CASSLGPPGAFF.

This rearrangement joins TRBV19 to TRBJ1-2, with 7 positions matching TRBD1. The CDR3 runs 17 residues. Germline trimming cut 7 bases from V and 2 bases from J; bases unmatched to any gene: 16. CDR1 and CDR2 (germline): LNHDA, SQIVND (reference sequence). The CDR3 region is CASINGGGAFPNYGYTF. The CDR3 DNA reads TGTGCCAGTATAAACGGAGGGGGCGCTTTTCCCAACTATGGCTACACCTTC.

The rearrangement joins TRBV11-3 to TRBJ1-6, with 9 positions matching TRBD1. CDR3 length: 17 residues. The trim removed 3 bases at V and 9 bases at J, leaving 12 bases unmatched. The germline V gene has CDR1 SGHNT and CDR2 YENEEA. The CDR3 DNA is TGTGCCAGCAGCTTTGGGACAGGGTTTGACAGGGTTTCACCCCTCCACTTT. Translation: CASSFGTGFDRVSPLHF.

This chain connects TRBV7-6 to TRBJ2-5; tentative D call: TRBD1 (5 bases). The V end lost 2 bases, the J end lost 2 bases, and 15 bases lay between the germline ends. Germline lookup yields CDR1 SGHVS and CDR2 FNYEAQ. The CDR3 contains 16 residues. DNA of the CDR3: TGTGCCAGCAGCTTAAGGGGTAACCCTATTCAAGAGACCCAGTACTTC. Amino acid sequence: CASSLRGNPIQETQYF.

V is TRBV6-6 and J is TRBJ2-1; 11 bases fit TRBD2. Per germline, CDR1 MNHNY and CDR2 SVGAGI (reference sequence). V shed 4 bases, J shed 10 bases, and the junction held 12 bases outside the gene matches. The CDR3 has 16 residues. This CDR3 reads CASSSNSGRGGSEQFF. The CDR3 nucleotides read TGTGCCAGCAGTTCAAATAGCGGGAGGGGAGGTTCAGAGCAGTTCTTC.

The V and J genes are TRBV5-1 and TRBJ1-1, with D uncertain. The CDR3 extends over 17 amino acids. V lost 0 bases and J lost 0, with 15 bases in between. Germline values: CDR1 SGHRS, CDR2 YFSETQ. CDR3 bases: TGCGCCAGCAGCTTGGGTACACTCCTCGACATGAACACTGAAGCTTTCTTT. As protein: CASSLGTLLDMNTEAFF.

V gene TRBV9 combines with J gene TRBJ2-7; 11 bases are shared with TRBD2. With 3 bases clipped from V and 6 bases from J, the junction kept 11 bases outside the gene matches. CDR3 length equals 16 residues. Germline V gene data show CDR1 as SGDLS and CDR2 as YYNGEE. The CDR3 nucleotides are TGTGCCAGCAGCGCCCCAGGAACTAGCGGGAGTTCCGAGCAGTACTTC. Translated, it gives CASSAPGTSGSSEQYF.

The chain carries TRBV29-1 and TRBJ2-1, with 11 bases lining up with TRBD2. The ends lost 7 bases at V and 4 bases at J; junction bases unmatched: 3. This CDR3 spans 13 amino acids. CDR1 SQVTM and CDR2 ANQGSEA come from the germline V gene. CDR3 in amino acids: CSGRTSGYNEQFF. The CDR3 DNA reads as TGCAGCGGGAGGACTAGCGGGTACAATGAGCAGTTCTTC.

This clone was counted once. J is TRBJ2-7 and V is TRBV27; TRBD1 matches at 8 bases. This CDR3 is 15 amino acids long. Losses at the gene ends were 10 bases for V and 0 bases for J; bases not matched to a gene: 11. Germline V gene lookup returns CDR1 MNHEY and CDR2 SMNVEV (reference sequence). The CDR3 loop reads CATQPGQDNSYEQYF. In DNA form, the CDR3 reads TGTGCCACACAACCGGGACAGGATAACTCCTACGAGCAGTACTTC.